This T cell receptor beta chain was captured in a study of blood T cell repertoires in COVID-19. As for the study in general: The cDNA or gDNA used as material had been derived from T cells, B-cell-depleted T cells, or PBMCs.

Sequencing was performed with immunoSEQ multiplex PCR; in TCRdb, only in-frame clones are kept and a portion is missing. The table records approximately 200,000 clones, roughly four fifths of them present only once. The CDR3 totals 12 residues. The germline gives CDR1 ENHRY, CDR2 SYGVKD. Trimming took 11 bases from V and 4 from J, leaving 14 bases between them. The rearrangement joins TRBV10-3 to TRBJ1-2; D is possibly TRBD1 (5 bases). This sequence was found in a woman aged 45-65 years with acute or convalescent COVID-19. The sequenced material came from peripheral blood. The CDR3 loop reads CASRDWTYGYTF. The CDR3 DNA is TGTGCCTCACGGGACTGGACCTATGGCTACACCTTC.